This TCR beta chain was captured by sequencing in a study of T cell responses to AZD1222 COVID-19 vaccine. Study results and limitations: Baseline seropositivity occurred in only a handful of AZD1222 recipients.

This CDR3 has 15 residues. With respect to this clone: Its antigen is unknown.

Only in-frame clones appear in the TCRdb table, and some are missing; sequencing was by immunoSEQ multiplex PCR. The sample includes 75,000 to 95,000 clones, roughly 84% of them seen just once. This TCR derives from an adult in good health. V and J are TRBV21-1 and TRBJ2-3; the D segment call TRBD2 is taken from the table without a DNA check. TRBV21-1 is noted as a pseudogene. The material sequenced was peripheral blood, taken on day 0 of AZD1222 vaccination. This CDR3 is CASSKGGAGTDTQYF. The DNA of the CDR3 is TGTGCCAGCAGCAAGGGGGGGGCAGGCACAGATACGCAGTATTTT.